This TCR beta chain originates from a study of tumor and adjacent non-tumor tissue in lung cancer. The CDR3 consists of 15 residues. Germline values: CDR1 SGHAT, CDR2 FQNNGV. TCRbeta libraries were built with three rounds of nested PCR, modified from ARM-PCR. TCRdb recomputed calls from the multiplex PCR reads with MiXCR, one row per CDR3 protein. This sample has some 120,000 distinct CDR3 sequences, with about 66% found just once. This sample's RNA came from whole unsorted tissue. Between August and November 2014, newly diagnosed, chemotherapy-naive lung cancer patients underwent thoracic surgery in China. For this clonotype: Sequence at one end of the junction differs from germline and may be a read error.

Sequencing was carried out using lung tumor tissue. The sequence was obtained from a man aged 25-40 years with non-small cell lung cancer. This rearrangement joins TRBV11-2 to TRBJ2-1, with 11 nucleotides matching TRBD2. CDR3 nucleotides: TGTGTCAGCAGCTGTATAGCGGGAGGGAATAATGAGCAGTTCTTC. Its protein is CVSSCIAGGNNEQFF.